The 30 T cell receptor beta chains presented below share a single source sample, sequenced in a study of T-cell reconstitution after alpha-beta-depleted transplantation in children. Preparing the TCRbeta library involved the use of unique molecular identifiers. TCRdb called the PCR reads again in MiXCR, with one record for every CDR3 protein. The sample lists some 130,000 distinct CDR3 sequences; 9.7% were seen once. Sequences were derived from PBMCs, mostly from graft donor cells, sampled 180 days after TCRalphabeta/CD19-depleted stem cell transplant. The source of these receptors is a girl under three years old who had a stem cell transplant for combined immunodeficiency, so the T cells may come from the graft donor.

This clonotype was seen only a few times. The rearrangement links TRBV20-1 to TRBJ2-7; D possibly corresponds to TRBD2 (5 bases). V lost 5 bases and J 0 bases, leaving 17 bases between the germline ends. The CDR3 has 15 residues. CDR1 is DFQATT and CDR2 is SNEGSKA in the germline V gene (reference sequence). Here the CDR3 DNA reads TGCAGTGCTTCAGGAGGCAGCGGTTTCTCCTACGAGCAGTACTTC. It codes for CSASGGSGFSYEQYF.

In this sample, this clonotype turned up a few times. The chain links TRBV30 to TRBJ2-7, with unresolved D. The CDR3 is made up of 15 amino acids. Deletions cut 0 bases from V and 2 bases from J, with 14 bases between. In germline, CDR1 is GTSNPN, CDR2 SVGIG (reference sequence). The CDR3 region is CAWSVNSGAPYEQYF. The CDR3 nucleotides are TGTGCCTGGAGTGTAAACTCGGGTGCCCCCTACGAGCAGTACTTC.

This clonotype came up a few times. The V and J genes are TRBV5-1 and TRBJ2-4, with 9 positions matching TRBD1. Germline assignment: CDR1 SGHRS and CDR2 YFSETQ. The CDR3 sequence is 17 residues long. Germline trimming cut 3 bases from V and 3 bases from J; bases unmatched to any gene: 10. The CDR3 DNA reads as TGCGCCAGCAGCTCTCCACAGGGGGCCGGAGTCAAAAACATTCAGTACTTC. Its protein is CASSSPQGAGVKNIQYF.

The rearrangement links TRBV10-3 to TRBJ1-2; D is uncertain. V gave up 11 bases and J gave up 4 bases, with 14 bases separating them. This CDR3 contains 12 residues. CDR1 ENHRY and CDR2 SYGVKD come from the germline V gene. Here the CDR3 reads CASGQDPYGYTF. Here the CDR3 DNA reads TGTGCCTCCGGGCAAGACCCCTATGGCTACACCTTC.

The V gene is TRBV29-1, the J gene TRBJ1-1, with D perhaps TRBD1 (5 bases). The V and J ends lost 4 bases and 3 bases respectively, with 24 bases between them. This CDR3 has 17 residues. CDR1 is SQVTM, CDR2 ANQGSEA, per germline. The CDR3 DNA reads TGCAGCGTTGCAAAGGGTGTGGAAGCTGGGGGACACACTGAAGCTTTCTTT. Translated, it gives CSVAKGVEAGGHTEAFF.

The CDR3, as DNA: TGTGCCAGCAGCCTCCTGGGGGGGGCCCCCCTCTCTGGGGCCAACGTCCTGACTTTC. Its translation is CASSLLGGAPLSGANVLTF. This chain joins TRBV4-2 and TRBJ2-6; D perhaps matches TRBD2 (7 bases). Per germline, CDR1 LGHNA and CDR2 YNFKEQ. The ends were cut back, 4 bases at V and 0 bases at J, with 19 bases in the middle. The CDR3 is 19 amino acids.

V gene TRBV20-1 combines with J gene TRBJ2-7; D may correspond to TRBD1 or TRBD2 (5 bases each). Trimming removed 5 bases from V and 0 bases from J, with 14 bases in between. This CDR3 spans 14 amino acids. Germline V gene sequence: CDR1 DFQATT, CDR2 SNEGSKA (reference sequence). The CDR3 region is CSARRGVLSYEQYF. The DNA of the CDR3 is TGCAGTGCTCGACGAGGGGTCCTCTCCTACGAGCAGTACTTC.

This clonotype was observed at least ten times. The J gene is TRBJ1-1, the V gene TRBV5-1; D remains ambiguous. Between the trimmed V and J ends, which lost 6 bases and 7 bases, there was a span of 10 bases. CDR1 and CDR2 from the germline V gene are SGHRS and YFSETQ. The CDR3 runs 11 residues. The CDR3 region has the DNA TGCGCCAGCATGGAGGACGGTGAAGCTTTCTTT. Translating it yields CASMEDGEAFF.

In DNA, the CDR3 is TGTGCCAGTAGTTACACAGGGAGGCTAACGGACACTGAAGCTTTCTTT. This sequence encodes CASSYTGRLTDTEAFF. V and J are TRBV19 and TRBJ1-1, with a weak D call TRBD1 (6 bases). Trimming left V 5 bases short and J 3 bases short, with 19 bases between. Germline CDR1 reads LNHDA; CDR2 reads SQIVND (reference sequence). CDR3 length: 16 amino acids.

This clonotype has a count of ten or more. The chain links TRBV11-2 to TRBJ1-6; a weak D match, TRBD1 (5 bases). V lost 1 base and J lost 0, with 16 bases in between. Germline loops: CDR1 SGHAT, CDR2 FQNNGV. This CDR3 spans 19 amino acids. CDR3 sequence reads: CASSLVVTDLSSYNSPLHF. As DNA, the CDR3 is TGTGCCAGCAGCTTAGTGGTGACAGACCTGAGCTCCTATAATTCACCCCTCCACTTT.

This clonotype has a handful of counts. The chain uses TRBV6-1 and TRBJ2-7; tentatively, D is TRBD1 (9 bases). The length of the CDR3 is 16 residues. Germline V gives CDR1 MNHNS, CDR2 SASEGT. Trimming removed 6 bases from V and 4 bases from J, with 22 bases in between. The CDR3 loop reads CASRHRRGGQGYEQYF. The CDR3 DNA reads TGTGCCAGCAGGCACCGTCGGGGGGGACAGGGATACGAGCAGTACTTC.

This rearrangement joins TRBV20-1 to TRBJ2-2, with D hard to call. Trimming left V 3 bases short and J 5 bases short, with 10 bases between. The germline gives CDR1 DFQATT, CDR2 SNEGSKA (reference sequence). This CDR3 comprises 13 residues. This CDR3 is CSARKAATGELFF. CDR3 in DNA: TGCAGTGCTAGGAAGGCAGCAACCGGGGAGCTGTTTTTT.

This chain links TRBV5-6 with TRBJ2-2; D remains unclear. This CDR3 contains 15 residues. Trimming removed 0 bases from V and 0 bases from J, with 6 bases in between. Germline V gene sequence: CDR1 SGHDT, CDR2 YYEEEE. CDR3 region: CASSLVTANTGELFF. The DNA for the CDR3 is TGTGCCAGCAGCTTGGTAACAGCGAACACCGGGGAGCTGTTTTTT.

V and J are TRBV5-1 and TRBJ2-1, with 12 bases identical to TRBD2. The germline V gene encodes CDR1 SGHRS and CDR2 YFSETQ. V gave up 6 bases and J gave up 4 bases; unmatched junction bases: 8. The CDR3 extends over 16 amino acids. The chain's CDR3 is CASTPQTSGSYNEQFF. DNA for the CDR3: TGCGCCAGCACCCCTCAGACTAGCGGGAGTTACAATGAGCAGTTCTTC.

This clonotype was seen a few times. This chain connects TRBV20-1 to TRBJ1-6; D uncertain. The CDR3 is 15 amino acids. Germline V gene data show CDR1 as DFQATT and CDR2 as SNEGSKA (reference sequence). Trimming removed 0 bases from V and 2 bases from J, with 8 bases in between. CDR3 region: CSARDLEAYNSPLHF. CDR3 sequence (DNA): TGCAGTGCTAGAGATCTTGAAGCCTATAATTCACCCCTCCACTTT.

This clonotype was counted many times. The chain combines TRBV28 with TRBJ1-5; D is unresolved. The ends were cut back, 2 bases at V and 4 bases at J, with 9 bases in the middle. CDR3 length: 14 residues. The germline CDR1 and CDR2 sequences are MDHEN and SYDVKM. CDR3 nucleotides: TGTGCCAGCAGTTTAAGTTCCGGGAATCAGCCCCAGCATTTT. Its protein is CASSLSSGNQPQHF.

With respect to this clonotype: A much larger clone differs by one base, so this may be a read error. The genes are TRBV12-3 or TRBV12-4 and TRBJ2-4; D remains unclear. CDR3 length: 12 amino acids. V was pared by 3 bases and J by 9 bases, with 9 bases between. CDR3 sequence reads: CASSFSVTIQYF. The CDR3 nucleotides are TGTGCCAGCAGTTTTAGTGTAACCATTCAGTACTTC.

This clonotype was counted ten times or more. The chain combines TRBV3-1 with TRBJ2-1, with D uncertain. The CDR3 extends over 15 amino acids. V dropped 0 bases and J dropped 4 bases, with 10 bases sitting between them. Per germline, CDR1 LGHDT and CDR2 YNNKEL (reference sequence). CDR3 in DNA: TGTGCCAGCAGCCAAGATACGGGTGGGTACAATGAGCAGTTCTTC. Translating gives CASSQDTGGYNEQFF.

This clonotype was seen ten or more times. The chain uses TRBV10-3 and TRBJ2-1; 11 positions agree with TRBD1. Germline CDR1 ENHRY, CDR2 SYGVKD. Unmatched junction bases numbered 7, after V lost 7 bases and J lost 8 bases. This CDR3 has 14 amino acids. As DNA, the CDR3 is TGTGCCATCACCGGACAGGGGGCGCACGATGAGCAGTTCTTC. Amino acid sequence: CAITGQGAHDEQFF.

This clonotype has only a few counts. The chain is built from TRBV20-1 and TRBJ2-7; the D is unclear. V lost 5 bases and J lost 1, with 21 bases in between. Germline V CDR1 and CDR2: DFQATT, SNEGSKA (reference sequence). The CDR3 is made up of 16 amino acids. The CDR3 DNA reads TGCAGTGCTCTCTTGGCAGCCACACTAAATTCCTACGAGCAGTACTTC. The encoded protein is CSALLAATLNSYEQYF.

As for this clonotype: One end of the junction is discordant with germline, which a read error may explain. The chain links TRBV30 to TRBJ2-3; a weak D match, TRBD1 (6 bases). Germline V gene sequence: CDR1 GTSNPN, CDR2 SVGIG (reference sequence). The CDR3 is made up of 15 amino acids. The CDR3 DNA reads TGTGCCTGGAGTTGGGGTCGAGGACAGATCGGTACGCAGTATTTC. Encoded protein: CAWSWGRGQIGTQYF.

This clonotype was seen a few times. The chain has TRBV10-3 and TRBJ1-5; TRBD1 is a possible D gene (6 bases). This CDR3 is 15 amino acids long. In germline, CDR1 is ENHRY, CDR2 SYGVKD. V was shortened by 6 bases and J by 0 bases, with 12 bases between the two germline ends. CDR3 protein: CAISSDRNSNQPQHF. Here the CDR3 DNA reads TGTGCCATCAGCTCCGACAGGAATAGCAATCAGCCCCAGCATTTT.

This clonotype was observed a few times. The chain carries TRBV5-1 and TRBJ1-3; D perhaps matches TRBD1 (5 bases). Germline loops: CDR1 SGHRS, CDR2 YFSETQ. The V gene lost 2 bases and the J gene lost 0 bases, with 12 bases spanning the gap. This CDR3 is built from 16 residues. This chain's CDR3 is CASSFSGHLSGNTIYF. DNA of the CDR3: TGCGCCAGCAGCTTCAGTGGACATCTCTCTGGAAACACCATATATTTT. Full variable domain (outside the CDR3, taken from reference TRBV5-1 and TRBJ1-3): KAGVTQTPRYLIKTRGQQVTLSCSPISGHRSVSWYQQTPGQGLQFLFEYFSETQRNKGNFPGRFSGRQFSNSRSEMNVSTLELGDSALYLCASSFSGHLSGNTIYFGEGSWLTVV.

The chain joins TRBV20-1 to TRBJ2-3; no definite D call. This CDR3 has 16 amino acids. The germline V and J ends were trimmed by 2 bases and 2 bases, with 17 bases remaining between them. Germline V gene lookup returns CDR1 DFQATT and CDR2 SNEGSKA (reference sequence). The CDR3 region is CSARPPFPRPTDTQYF. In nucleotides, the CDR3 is TGCAGTGCTAGACCCCCATTTCCCAGGCCCACAGATACGCAGTATTTT.

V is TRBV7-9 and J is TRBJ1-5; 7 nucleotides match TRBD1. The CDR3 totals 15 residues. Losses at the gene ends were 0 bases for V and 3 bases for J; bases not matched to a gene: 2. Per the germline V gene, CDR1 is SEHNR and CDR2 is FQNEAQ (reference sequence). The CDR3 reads CASSLAGQHNQPQHF. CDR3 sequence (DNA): TGTGCCAGCAGCTTAGCGGGACAGCACAATCAGCCCCAGCATTTT.

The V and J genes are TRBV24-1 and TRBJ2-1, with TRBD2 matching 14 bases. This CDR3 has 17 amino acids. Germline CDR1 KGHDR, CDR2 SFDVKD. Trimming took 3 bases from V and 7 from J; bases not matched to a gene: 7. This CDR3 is CATSDPGTSGSKNEQFF. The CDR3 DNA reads TGTGCCACCAGTGATCCGGGGACTAGCGGGAGTAAGAATGAGCAGTTCTTC.

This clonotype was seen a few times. For the CDR3, the DNA is TGTGCCAGCAGGCCCGGGACAGGGGGCGCAAACTATGGCTACACCTTC. Translation gives CASRPGTGGANYGYTF. This chain links TRBV6-1 with TRBJ1-2; 12 nucleotides agree with TRBD1. In germline, CDR1 is MNHNS, CDR2 SASEGT. The CDR3 runs 16 residues. The junction had 7 bases not matched to a gene; V was cut back by 6 bases and J by 2 bases.

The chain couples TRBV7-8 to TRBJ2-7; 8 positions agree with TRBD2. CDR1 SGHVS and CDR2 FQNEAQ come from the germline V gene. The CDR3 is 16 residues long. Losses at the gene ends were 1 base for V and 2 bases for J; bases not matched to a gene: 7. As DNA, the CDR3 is TGTGCCAGCAGCTTAGGTCCTAGCGGGCCCACCTACGAGCAGTACTTC. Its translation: CASSLGPSGPTYEQYF.

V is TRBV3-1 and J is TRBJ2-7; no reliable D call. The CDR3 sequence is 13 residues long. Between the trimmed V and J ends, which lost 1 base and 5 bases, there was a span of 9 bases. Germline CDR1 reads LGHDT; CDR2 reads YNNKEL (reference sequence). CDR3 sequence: CASSQVMIDEQYF. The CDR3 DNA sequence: TGTGCCAGCAGCCAAGTTATGATCGACGAGCAGTACTTC.

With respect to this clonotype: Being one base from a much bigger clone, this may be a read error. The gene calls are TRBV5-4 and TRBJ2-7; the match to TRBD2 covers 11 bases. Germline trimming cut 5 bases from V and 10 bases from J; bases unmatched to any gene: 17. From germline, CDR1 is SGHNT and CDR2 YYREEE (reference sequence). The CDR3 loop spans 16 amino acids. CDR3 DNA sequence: TGTGCCAGCAGTCCCGGGACTAGCGGACCCGGGAGGGACCAGTACTTC. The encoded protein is CASSPGTSGPGRDQYF.